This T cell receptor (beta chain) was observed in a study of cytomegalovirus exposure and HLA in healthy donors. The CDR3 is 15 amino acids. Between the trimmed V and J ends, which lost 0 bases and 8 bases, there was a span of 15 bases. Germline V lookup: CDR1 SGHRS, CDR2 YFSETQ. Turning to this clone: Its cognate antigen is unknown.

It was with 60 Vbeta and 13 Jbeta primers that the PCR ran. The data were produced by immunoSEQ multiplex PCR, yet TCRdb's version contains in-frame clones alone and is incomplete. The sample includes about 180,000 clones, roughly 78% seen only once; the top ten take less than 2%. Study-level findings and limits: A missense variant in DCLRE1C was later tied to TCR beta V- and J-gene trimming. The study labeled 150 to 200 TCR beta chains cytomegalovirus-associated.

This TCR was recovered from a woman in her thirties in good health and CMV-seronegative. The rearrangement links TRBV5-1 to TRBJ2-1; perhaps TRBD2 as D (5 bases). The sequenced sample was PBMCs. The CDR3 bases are TGCGCCAGCAGCTTGGGCTGGTCAAATAGCGATGAGCAGTTCTTC. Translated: CASSLGWSNSDEQFF.